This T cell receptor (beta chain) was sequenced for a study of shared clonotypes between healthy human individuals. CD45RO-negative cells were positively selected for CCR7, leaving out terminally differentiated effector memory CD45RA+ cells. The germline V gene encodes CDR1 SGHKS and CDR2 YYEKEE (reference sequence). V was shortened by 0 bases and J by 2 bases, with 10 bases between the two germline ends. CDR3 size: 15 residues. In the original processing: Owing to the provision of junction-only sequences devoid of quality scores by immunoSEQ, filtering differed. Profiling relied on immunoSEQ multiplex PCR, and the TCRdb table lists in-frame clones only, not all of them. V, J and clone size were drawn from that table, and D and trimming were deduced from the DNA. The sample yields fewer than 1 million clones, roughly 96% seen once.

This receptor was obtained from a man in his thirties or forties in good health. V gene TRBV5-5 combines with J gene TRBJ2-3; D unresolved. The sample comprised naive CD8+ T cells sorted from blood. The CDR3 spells CASSLGGDNTDTQYF. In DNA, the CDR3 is TGTGCCAGCAGCTTGGGAGGTGATAACACAGATACGCAGTATTTT.